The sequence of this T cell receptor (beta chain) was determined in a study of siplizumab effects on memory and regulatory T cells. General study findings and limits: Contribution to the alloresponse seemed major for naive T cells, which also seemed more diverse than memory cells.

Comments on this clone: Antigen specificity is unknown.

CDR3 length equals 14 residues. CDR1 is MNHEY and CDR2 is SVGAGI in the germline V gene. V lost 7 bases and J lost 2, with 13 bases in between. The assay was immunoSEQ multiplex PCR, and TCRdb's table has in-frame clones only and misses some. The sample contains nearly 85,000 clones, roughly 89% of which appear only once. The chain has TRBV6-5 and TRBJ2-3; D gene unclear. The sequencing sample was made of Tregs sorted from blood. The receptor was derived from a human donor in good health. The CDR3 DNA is TGTGCCAGCAAGGTGGAAGCTCTCACAGATACGCAGTATTTT. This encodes CASKVEALTDTQYF.